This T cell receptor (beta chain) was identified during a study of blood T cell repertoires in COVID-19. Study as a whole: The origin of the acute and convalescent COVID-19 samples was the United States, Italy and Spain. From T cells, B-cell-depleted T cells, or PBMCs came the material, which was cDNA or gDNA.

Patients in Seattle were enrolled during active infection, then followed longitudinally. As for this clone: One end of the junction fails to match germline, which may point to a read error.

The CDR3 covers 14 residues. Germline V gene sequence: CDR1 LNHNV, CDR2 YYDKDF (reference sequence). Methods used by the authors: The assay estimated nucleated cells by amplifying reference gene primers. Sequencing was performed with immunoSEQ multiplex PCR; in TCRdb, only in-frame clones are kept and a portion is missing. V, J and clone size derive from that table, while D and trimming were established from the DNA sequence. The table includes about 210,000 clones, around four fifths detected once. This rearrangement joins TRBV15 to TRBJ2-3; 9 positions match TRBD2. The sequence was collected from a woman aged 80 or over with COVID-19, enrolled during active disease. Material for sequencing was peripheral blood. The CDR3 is CATRSGGRTDTQYF. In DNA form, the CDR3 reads TGTGCCACCCGCAGCGGGGGGAGGACAGATACGCAGTATTTT. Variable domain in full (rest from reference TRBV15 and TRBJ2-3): DAMVIQNPRYQVTQFGKPVTLSCSQTLNHNVMYWYQQKSSQAPKLLFHYYDKDFNNEADTPDNFQSRRPNTSFCFLDIRSPGLGDTAMYLCATRSGGRTDTQYFGPGTRLTVL.